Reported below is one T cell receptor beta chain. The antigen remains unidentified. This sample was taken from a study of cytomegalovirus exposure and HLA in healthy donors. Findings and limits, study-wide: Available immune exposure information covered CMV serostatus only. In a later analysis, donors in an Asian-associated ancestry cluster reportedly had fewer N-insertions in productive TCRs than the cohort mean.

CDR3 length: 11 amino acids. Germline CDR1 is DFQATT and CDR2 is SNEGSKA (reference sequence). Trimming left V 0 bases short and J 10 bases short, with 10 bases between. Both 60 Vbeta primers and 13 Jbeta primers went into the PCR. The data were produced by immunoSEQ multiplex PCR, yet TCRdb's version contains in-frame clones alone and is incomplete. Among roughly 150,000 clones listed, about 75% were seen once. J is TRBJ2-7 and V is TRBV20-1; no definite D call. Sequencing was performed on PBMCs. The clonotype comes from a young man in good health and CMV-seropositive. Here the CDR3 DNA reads TGCAGTGCTAGAGAAAACACGAAACAGTACTTC. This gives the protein CSARENTKQYF.